The T cell receptor beta chain described here comes from a study of identical twins. The length of the CDR3 is 12 residues. V shed 5 bases and J shed 6 bases, with 7 bases lying between them. Germline CDR1 reads MNHEY; CDR2 reads SVGAGI. As to this clonotype: Antigen unknown.

General study points: Twins' excess sharing was less marked for out-of-frame beta sequences. Monozygotic twin pairs showed more out-of-frame TCR alpha sharing than models estimated.

Using its own MiXCR run on the 5' RACE reads, TCRdb lists one record per CDR3 protein. The profile shows 600,000 to 850,000 distinct CDR3 sequences, roughly 20% of them singletons. This sample also belongs to another study, concerning T cells expressing NK-cell markers. That paper states: Five or six donors showed dominant NKG2C+ clonotypes comprising roughly 1.0-7.0% of their CD8+ T cells. Whether expanded NKG2C+ T cell clones were HCMV-specific remained unclear.

This TCR was sampled from a woman in her late teens or twenties in good health. Sequenced input: PBMCs. This rearrangement joins TRBV6-5 to TRBJ2-2; D is ambiguous. The CDR3 bases are TGTGCCAGCAGTCAACCCCCCGGGGAGCTGTTTTTT. This gives the protein CASSQPPGELFF.